These T cell receptor beta chains were read from a single sample in a study of blood T cell repertoires in COVID-19. TCRdb keeps only in-frame clones here, not all; method: immunoSEQ multiplex PCR. This table has roughly 130,000 clones, more than 70% appearing once. The sequenced sample was peripheral blood. These receptors were taken from a woman aged 30 to 39 who had recovered from COVID-19. Each CDR3 is given with its conserved first and last residue. D genes are given only for firm matches. Clone size appears in some rows only: once, few, many, or a class for an expanded clone.

J: TRBJ1-4; size: -; D: -; V: TRBV11-1; CDR3: CASSAVVEGGLFF; DNA: TGTGCCAGCAGCGCTGTTGTGGAGGGAGGACTGTTTTTT
J: TRBJ1-6; size: -; D: -; V: TRBV4-2; CDR3: CASSLGLNNSPLHF; DNA: TGTGCCAGCAGCCTTGGCCTTAATAATTCACCCCTCCACTTT
J: TRBJ2-3; size: -; D: TRBD2; V: TRBV20-1; CDR3: CSASMGLAGGSTDTQYF; DNA: TGCAGTGCTAGTATGGGGTTAGCGGGAGGGTCCACAGATACGCAGTATTTT
J: TRBJ1-1; size: -; D: TRBD1; V: TRBV27; CDR3: CASSLTQGAEAFF; DNA: TGTGCCAGCAGTCTGACACAGGGGGCTGAAGCTTTCTTT
J: TRBJ1-1; size: -; D: -; V: TRBV6-5; CDR3: CASSLTPGTEAFF; DNA: TGTGCCAGCAGCCTGACCCCGGGCACTGAAGCTTTCTTT
J: TRBJ2-5; size: -; D: -; V: TRBV7-6; CDR3: CASSLGGLAETQYF; DNA: TGTGCCAGCAGCTTAGGCGGGCTAGCGGAGACCCAGTACTTC
J: TRBJ2-3; size: -; D: TRBD1; V: TRBV11-3; CDR3: CASSPRTGTDTQYF; DNA: TGTGCCAGCAGCCCAAGGACAGGGACAGATACGCAGTATTTT
J: TRBJ1-1; size: -; D: -; V: TRBV7-3; CDR3: CASSLLVSTEAFF; DNA: TGTGCCAGCAGCTTACTCGTTAGCACTGAAGCTTTCTTT
J: TRBJ2-1; size: -; D: -; V: TRBV18; CDR3: CASSPRTGLNEQFF; DNA: TGTGCCAGCTCACCACGAACGGGTCTCAATGAGCAGTTCTTC
J: TRBJ1-1; size: -; D: TRBD1; V: TRBV18; CDR3: CASSHGQGRMNTEAFF; DNA: TGTGCCAGCTCCCATGGACAGGGGCGCATGAACACTGAAGCTTTCTTT
J: TRBJ2-3; size: many; D: TRBD1; V: TRBV7-3; CDR3: CASSLEQGAHGFAQYF; DNA: TGTGCCAGCAGCCTCGAGCAGGGGGCGCATGGGTTTGCGCAGTATTTT
J: TRBJ1-3; size: -; D: TRBD1; V: TRBV4-1; CDR3: CASSQTGVGAGNTIYF; DNA: TGCGCCAGCAGCCAGACAGGGGTAGGCGCTGGAAACACCATATATTTT
J: TRBJ2-3; size: -; D: -; V: TRBV6-4; CDR3: CASAPSPGTPDTQYF; DNA: TGTGCCAGCGCCCCGTCCCCCGGGACTCCAGATACGCAGTATTTT
J: TRBJ2-2; size: few; D: -; V: TRBV10-3; CDR3: CAISESEGSGELFF; DNA: TGTGCCATCAGTGAGTCGGAGGGATCCGGGGAGCTGTTTTTT
J: TRBJ2-3; size: -; D: TRBD2; V: TRBV14; CDR3: CASSPTWEGTQYF; DNA: TGTGCCAGCAGCCCCACCTGGGAGGGTACGCAGTATTTT
J: TRBJ2-6; size: -; D: TRBD2; V: TRBV19; CDR3: CASSIRGTSGQTGANVLTF; DNA: TGTGCCAGTAGTATCAGGGGGACTAGCGGTCAGACTGGGGCCAACGTCCTGACTTTC
J: TRBJ1-2; size: few; D: -; V: TRBV5-5; CDR3: CASSLIGGYGYTF; DNA: TGTGCCAGCAGCTTGATAGGAGGTTATGGCTACACCTTC
J: TRBJ2-2; size: -; D: TRBD2; V: TRBV27; CDR3: CASKGAGQGLAGGTGELFF; DNA: TGTGCCAGCAAAGGGGCAGGGCAGGGACTAGCGGGAGGAACCGGGGAGCTGTTTTTT
J: TRBJ2-7; size: -; D: -; V: TRBV5-6; CDR3: CASSLAIYYEQYF; DNA: TGTGCCAGCAGCTTGGCGATCTACTACGAGCAGTACTTC
J: TRBJ2-5; size: once; D: TRBD2; V: TRBV7-7; CDR3: CASSLGRTSGSLETQYF; DNA: TGTGCTAGCAGCTTAGGACGGACTAGCGGGTCGCTGGAGACCCAGTACTTC
J: TRBJ2-3; size: -; D: -; V: TRBV7-2; CDR3: CASSLRLASYTDTQYF; DNA: TGTGCCAGCAGCTTGAGGCTAGCTTCTTACACAGATACGCAGTATTTT
J: TRBJ1-4; size: -; D: -; V: TRBV2; CDR3: CASRNRATNEKLFF; DNA: TGTGCCAGCAGAAACAGGGCGACTAATGAAAAACTGTTTTTT
J: TRBJ1-3; size: -; D: -; V: TRBV7-2; CDR3: CASSSETVAGNTIYF; DNA: TGTGCCAGCAGCTCAGAGACAGTTGCTGGAAACACCATATATTTT
J: TRBJ2-1; size: -; D: -; V: TRBV16; CDR3: CASSQLGGNEQFF; DNA: TGTGCCAGCAGCCAATTAGGAGGGAATGAGCAGTTCTTC
J: TRBJ1-5; size: -; D: -; V: TRBV4-1; CDR3: CASSPSQGNQPQHF; DNA: TGCGCCAGCAGCCCTTCCCAGGGAAATCAGCCCCAGCATTTT
J: TRBJ2-1; size: -; D: -; V: TRBV11-2; CDR3: CASSFTTGANEQFF; DNA: TGTGCCAGCAGCTTCACCACAGGCGCCAATGAGCAGTTCTTC
J: TRBJ2-3; size: -; D: TRBD2; V: TRBV7-2; CDR3: CASSLYLAGSTDTQYF; DNA: TGTGCCAGCAGCTTATATTTAGCGGGGAGCACAGATACGCAGTATTTT
J: TRBJ1-2; size: -; D: TRBD1; V: TRBV6-5; CDR3: CASSYKTGVGYTF; DNA: TGTGCCAGCAGTTACAAGACAGGGGTTGGCTACACCTTC
J: TRBJ2-1; size: -; D: TRBD2; V: TRBV4-2; CDR3: CASSRAPSAGGNLNEQFF; DNA: TGTGCCAGCAGCCGTGCACCTTCAGCGGGAGGTAACCTGAATGAGCAGTTCTTC
J: TRBJ2-6; size: -; D: -; V: TRBV19; CDR3: CASGPSWGPGANVLTF; DNA: TGTGCCAGCGGCCCGTCGTGGGGGCCTGGGGCCAACGTCCTGACTTTC
J: TRBJ1-3; size: -; D: TRBD1; V: TRBV30; CDR3: CAWKGRQGSSGNTIYF; DNA: TGTGCCTGGAAAGGGAGACAGGGTAGCTCTGGAAACACCATATATTTT
J: TRBJ2-5; size: -; D: -; V: TRBV4-1; CDR3: CASSQAGLGEETQYF; DNA: TGCGCCAGCAGCCAAGCTGGACTTGGAGAAGAGACCCAGTACTTC
J: TRBJ2-2; size: -; D: -; V: TRBV6-6; CDR3: CASRAGGASGELFF; DNA: TGTGCCAGCCGGGCGGGCGGTGCTAGCGGGGAGCTGTTTTTT
J: TRBJ2-7; size: -; D: -; V: TRBV10-3; CDR3: CAISELSGEQYF; DNA: TGTGCCATCAGTGAGCTTTCGGGTGAGCAGTACTTC
J: TRBJ2-1; size: -; D: -; V: TRBV6-1; CDR3: CASSENRGYAFF; DNA: TGTGCCAGCAGTGAAAACAGAGGGTATGCGTTCTTC
J: TRBJ2-1; size: -; D: TRBD2; V: TRBV7-3; CDR3: CASSLNPAGSYNEQFF; DNA: TGTGCCAGCAGCTTAAACCCAGCGGGATCCTACAATGAGCAGTTCTTC